Listed below are T cell receptor beta chains from one sample, sequenced in a study of shared clonotypes between healthy human individuals. The protocol was immunoSEQ multiplex PCR, while the TCRdb copy is restricted to in-frame clones and leaves out a portion. The sample lists fewer than 600,000 clones; approximately 80% were seen once. Sequencing was done on a sample of PBMCs. All receptors derive from a woman aged 40-49 years in good health. Some clones in this sample may be carry-over from other donors' samples. CDR3s include the opening cysteine and the closing phenylalanine or tryptophan. The D gene is left open where the match is weak. Size values are once, few and many counts, or a class for expanded clones, and some rows have none.

CDR3nt | CDR3aa | len | j_gene | v_gene | abundance | d_gene
TGTGCCAGCAGTACGGGACAGGGAAAACTGTTTTTT | CASSTGQGKLFF | 12 | TRBJ1-4 | TRBV6-5 | . | TRBD1
TGTGCCAGCAGTACAGGGGGCGAACTGTTTTTT | CASSTGGELFF | 11 | TRBJ1-4 | TRBV6-1 | . | TRBD1
TGTGCCAGCAGCTTAGCAGCTGGGTCCCAATATGGCTACACCTTC | CASSLAAGSQYGYTF | 15 | TRBJ1-2 | TRBV7-2 | . | .
TGTGCCAGCACCCTAGACACGTCTAACTATGGCTACACCTTC | CASTLDTSNYGYTF | 14 | TRBJ1-2 | TRBV9 | many | .
TGCGCCAGCAGCTTGGACAGGAGCTATAATTCACCCCTCCACTTT | CASSLDRSYNSPLHF | 15 | TRBJ1-6 | TRBV5-1 | many | .
TGTGCCAGCAGCGTCCAATCTAGGGGGGGATACAATGAGCAGTTCTTC | CASSVQSRGGYNEQFF | 16 | TRBJ2-1 | TRBV9 | . | .
TGTGCCAGCAGCTTTGGCGGGAGTATCTACGAGCAGTACTTC | CASSFGGSIYEQYF | 14 | TRBJ2-7 | TRBV7-2 | . | TRBD2
TGTGCCAGCTGTACCGGGACAGGGAGGGGCTATGGCTACACCTTC | CASCTGTGRGYGYTF | 15 | TRBJ1-2 | TRBV2 | . | TRBD1
TGTGCCAGCAGTGTCCCCTGGGGGGATGACACTGAAGCTTTCTTT | CASSVPWGDDTEAFF | 15 | TRBJ1-1 | TRBV6-1 | . | .
TGCGCCAGCAGCCCAGACCCGAACACTGAAGCTTTCTTT | CASSPDPNTEAFF | 13 | TRBJ1-1 | TRBV5-1 | once | .
TGTGCCAGTAAAATAGGGGGCAATGAGCAGTTCTTC | CASKIGGNEQFF | 12 | TRBJ2-1 | TRBV19 | . | .
TGTGCCATCAGTGGAGCTGGCACCGGGGAGCTGTTTTTT | CAISGAGTGELFF | 13 | TRBJ2-2 | TRBV10-3 | . | .
TGCGCCAGCAGCTTGGCGGACAACACAGATACGCAGTATTTT | CASSLADNTDTQYF | 14 | TRBJ2-3 | TRBV5-1 | . | .
TGTGCCAGTAGTTGGGGACAGGGGGCCAGTGAGCAGTTCTTC | CASSWGQGASEQFF | 14 | TRBJ2-1 | TRBV19 | . | TRBD1
TGTGCCAGCAGCCCCCAGGACGGTTATCAGCCCCAGCATTTT | CASSPQDGYQPQHF | 14 | TRBJ1-5 | TRBV9 | . | .
TGCGCCAGCAGCCAAGATTGGAAAGCGGGAGGGAACACAGATACGCAGTATTTT | CASSQDWKAGGNTDTQYF | 18 | TRBJ2-3 | TRBV4-1 | . | TRBD2
TGTGCCAGTAGTCCACGGTCGGGTCGATATGGAGAGCAGTACTTC | CASSPRSGRYGEQYF | 15 | TRBJ2-7 | TRBV19 | once | .
TGTGCCAGCAGCGTCTCTACGGACTCATCCTACGAGCAGTACTTC | CASSVSTDSSYEQYF | 15 | TRBJ2-7 | TRBV6-9 | . | .
TGTGCCAGCAGTCGCCCCCCGGGACTAGCGGACCCCGGGGCCACCTACAATGAGCAGTTCTTC | CASSRPPGLADPGATYNEQFF | 21 | TRBJ2-1 | TRBV28 | . | TRBD2
TGCAGTGAGGGGATCAATGAGCAGTTCTTC | CSEGINEQFF | 10 | TRBJ2-1 | TRBV20-1 | . | .
TGTGCCAGCAGTGAAGGGCTAGCGGGGACCTACGAGCAGTACTTC | CASSEGLAGTYEQYF | 15 | TRBJ2-7 | TRBV6-1 | many | TRBD2
TGCGCCAGCAGCTTGGAGGGACAGGTCGGAGGCTACACCTTC | CASSLEGQVGGYTF | 14 | TRBJ1-2 | TRBV5-1 | . | TRBD1
TGCGCCAGCAGCTTGAATCCCGATCAGCCCCAGCATTTT | CASSLNPDQPQHF | 13 | TRBJ1-5 | TRBV5-1 | once | .
TGCGCCAGCAGCGGGAACGGACTACACCAAGAGACCCAGTACTTC | CASSGNGLHQETQYF | 15 | TRBJ2-5 | TRBV5-1 | . | .
TGCGCCAGCAGCCAAGGAGGCGGGAGAGTTCACGGGGAGCTGTTTTTT | CASSQGGGRVHGELFF | 16 | TRBJ2-2 | TRBV4-1 | once | TRBD2
TGTGCCAGCAGCGTCGGAGCTCTCGGAGGCTACGAGCAGTACTTC | CASSVGALGGYEQYF | 15 | TRBJ2-7 | TRBV9 | few | .
TGTGCCAGCAGCGTAGGTGGCAGGGGGACTGAAGCTTTCTTT | CASSVGGRGTEAFF | 14 | TRBJ1-1 | TRBV9 | many | TRBD1
TGTGCCAGCAGCTTAGGGGCTAGCGGGAACTCCTACGAGCAGTACTTC | CASSLGASGNSYEQYF | 16 | TRBJ2-7 | TRBV7-2 | . | TRBD2
TGTGCCAGCAGTAAAAGGACAGAGAACACTGAAGCTTTCTTT | CASSKRTENTEAFF | 14 | TRBJ1-1 | TRBV27 | once | .
TGTGCCAGCAGCTTAACGTGGGACAGGTCCAACAATGAGCAGTTCTTC | CASSLTWDRSNNEQFF | 16 | TRBJ2-1 | TRBV7-3 | . | TRBD1
TGTGCCTGGAAGCCCCGGAACACTGAAGCTTTTTTT | CAWKPRNTEAFF | 12 | TRBJ1-1 | TRBV30 | once | .
TGTGCCAGCAGCTTGGCCGGGGTAAGGACCGGGGAGCTGTTTTTT | CASSLAGVRTGELFF | 15 | TRBJ2-2 | TRBV7-9 | . | .
TGTGCCAGCAGCGATAGCCCCCAGGACAGGGCAGCAAACACCATATATTTT | CASSDSPQDRAANTIYF | 17 | TRBJ1-3 | TRBV9 | . | TRBD1
TGTGCCAGCAGCGCTCACCGGGACAGGGGCCTTCTGGGCTACACCTTC | CASSAHRDRGLLGYTF | 16 | TRBJ1-2 | TRBV7-2 | once | TRBD1
TGTGCCAGTAGTATACCCGGACTAGCCGGGGAGCTGTTTTTT | CASSIPGLAGELFF | 14 | TRBJ2-2 | TRBV19 | . | TRBD2
TGTGCCAGTAGTCCCCAAGCGGGAGGGACCTACGAGCAGTACTTC | CASSPQAGGTYEQYF | 15 | TRBJ2-7 | TRBV19 | . | TRBD2
TGTGCCAGCAGCGTAGAGGGTCGGAGGGGGGAAGATACGCAGTATTTT | CASSVEGRRGEDTQYF | 16 | TRBJ2-3 | TRBV9 | . | .
TGTGCCAGCAGTCCCGGGACAGGGTCTCATGGCTACACCTTC | CASSPGTGSHGYTF | 14 | TRBJ1-2 | TRBV6-6 | once | TRBD1
TGCGCCAGCAGCTTGGGACTAGCGGGGCAAGAGACCCAGTACTTC | CASSLGLAGQETQYF | 15 | TRBJ2-5 | TRBV5-1 | . | TRBD2
TGTGCCAGCTCACCGACTACCACCTACGAGCAGTACTTC | CASSPTTTYEQYF | 13 | TRBJ2-7 | TRBV18 | . | .
TGCGCCAGCAGCCAAGTAGGGCTCACAGGGGAAAACACTGAAGCTTTCTTT | CASSQVGLTGENTEAFF | 17 | TRBJ1-1 | TRBV4-1 | . | TRBD1
TGTGCCTGGAGTGCGGGAGTTTACGAGCAGTACTTC | CAWSAGVYEQYF | 12 | TRBJ2-7 | TRBV30 | . | .
TGTGCCAGCAGCCCCGGGGCAGGGCGCACTGAAGCTTTCTTT | CASSPGAGRTEAFF | 14 | TRBJ1-1 | TRBV14 | many | .
TGCGCCAGCAGCTTGGGACAGGCGACTAGCACAGATACGCAGTATTTT | CASSLGQATSTDTQYF | 16 | TRBJ2-3 | TRBV5-1 | . | .
TGCGCCAGCAGCCAAGCGGGCAGATCCTACGAGCAGTACTTC | CASSQAGRSYEQYF | 14 | TRBJ2-7 | TRBV4-1 | . | .
TGCGCCAGCAGTGGTGCGGGGGGAATTGAAAAACTGTTTTTT | CASSGAGGIEKLFF | 14 | TRBJ1-4 | TRBV10-1 | once | .
TGTGCCAGCTCATCAAATCAGGGAACTAACTATGGCTACACCTTC | CASSSNQGTNYGYTF | 15 | TRBJ1-2 | TRBV18 | . | .
TGTGCCAGCAGCCCCCATGGGGACGAGCAGTACTTC | CASSPHGDEQYF | 12 | TRBJ2-7 | TRBV7-2 | few | .
TGTGCCAGCAGTGCAGGGGACGGCACAGTCCTCTATGGCTACACCTTC | CASSAGDGTVLYGYTF | 16 | TRBJ1-2 | TRBV6-1 | few | .
TGTGCCAGCAGCCTGGGAGGGACTAAATCCAACGAGCAGTACTTC | CASSLGGTKSNEQYF | 15 | TRBJ2-7 | TRBV5-4 | few | TRBD2
TGTGCCAGCAGCTTAGCGGGGACTAGCGGGAGTATATACGAGCAGTACTTC | CASSLAGTSGSIYEQYF | 17 | TRBJ2-7 | TRBV11-2 | . | TRBD2
TGTGCCAGTAGTATGCGCAGGGGAGAGCAGTACTTC | CASSMRRGEQYF | 12 | TRBJ2-7 | TRBV19 | . | .
TGTGCCAGCAGTGAATGGGGGAGGGCCGCGAACACTGAAGCTTTCTTT | CASSEWGRAANTEAFF | 16 | TRBJ1-1 | TRBV2 | . | .
TGCGCCAGCAGTGAGTCGAAAGAGAAACTGTTTTTT | CASSESKEKLFF | 12 | TRBJ1-4 | TRBV10-2 | . | .
TGCGCCAGCAGTCAATCCTCCTTAGCGGGAGGGTGGAACGAGCAGTACTTC | CASSQSSLAGGWNEQYF | 17 | TRBJ2-7 | TRBV23-1 | . | TRBD2
TGTGCCAGCAGCTTGGGACCGACAGACTATGGCTACACCTTC | CASSLGPTDYGYTF | 14 | TRBJ1-2 | TRBV5-6 | few | .
TGCAGCGTAAAGGCAGGACCCAACTCTGGGGCCAACGTCCTGACTTTC | CSVKAGPNSGANVLTF | 16 | TRBJ2-6 | TRBV29-1 | once | .
TGTGCCAGCAGCTTCGGACAGGGGATAACCTACGAGCAGTACTTC | CASSFGQGITYEQYF | 15 | TRBJ2-7 | TRBV11-1 | . | TRBD1
TGTGCCAGCAGTCGATCCGAAGGGGGCAATCAGCCCCAGCATTTT | CASSRSEGGNQPQHF | 15 | TRBJ1-5 | TRBV6-5 | . | .